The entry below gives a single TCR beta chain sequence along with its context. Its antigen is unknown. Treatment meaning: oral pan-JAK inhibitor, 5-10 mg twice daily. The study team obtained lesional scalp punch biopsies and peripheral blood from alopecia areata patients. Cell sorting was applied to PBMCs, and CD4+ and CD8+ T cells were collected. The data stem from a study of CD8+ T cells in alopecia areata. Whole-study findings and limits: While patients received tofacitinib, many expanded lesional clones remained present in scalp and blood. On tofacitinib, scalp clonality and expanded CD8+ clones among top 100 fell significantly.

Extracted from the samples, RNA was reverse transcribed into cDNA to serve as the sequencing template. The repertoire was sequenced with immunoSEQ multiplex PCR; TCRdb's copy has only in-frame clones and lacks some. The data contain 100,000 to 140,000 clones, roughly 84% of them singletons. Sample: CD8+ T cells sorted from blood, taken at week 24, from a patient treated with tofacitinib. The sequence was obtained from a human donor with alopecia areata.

CDR3 nucleotides: TGTGCCAGTAGTACGACTCCGGGACAGGGGGAGACCCAGTACTTC. Residues: CASSTTPGQGETQYF. The rearrangement joins TRBV19 to TRBJ2-5; 10 nucleotides agree with TRBD1. There are 15 residues in the CDR3. Germline assignment: CDR1 LNHDA and CDR2 SQIVND (reference sequence). The ends lost 4 bases at V and 5 bases at J; junction bases unmatched: 7.